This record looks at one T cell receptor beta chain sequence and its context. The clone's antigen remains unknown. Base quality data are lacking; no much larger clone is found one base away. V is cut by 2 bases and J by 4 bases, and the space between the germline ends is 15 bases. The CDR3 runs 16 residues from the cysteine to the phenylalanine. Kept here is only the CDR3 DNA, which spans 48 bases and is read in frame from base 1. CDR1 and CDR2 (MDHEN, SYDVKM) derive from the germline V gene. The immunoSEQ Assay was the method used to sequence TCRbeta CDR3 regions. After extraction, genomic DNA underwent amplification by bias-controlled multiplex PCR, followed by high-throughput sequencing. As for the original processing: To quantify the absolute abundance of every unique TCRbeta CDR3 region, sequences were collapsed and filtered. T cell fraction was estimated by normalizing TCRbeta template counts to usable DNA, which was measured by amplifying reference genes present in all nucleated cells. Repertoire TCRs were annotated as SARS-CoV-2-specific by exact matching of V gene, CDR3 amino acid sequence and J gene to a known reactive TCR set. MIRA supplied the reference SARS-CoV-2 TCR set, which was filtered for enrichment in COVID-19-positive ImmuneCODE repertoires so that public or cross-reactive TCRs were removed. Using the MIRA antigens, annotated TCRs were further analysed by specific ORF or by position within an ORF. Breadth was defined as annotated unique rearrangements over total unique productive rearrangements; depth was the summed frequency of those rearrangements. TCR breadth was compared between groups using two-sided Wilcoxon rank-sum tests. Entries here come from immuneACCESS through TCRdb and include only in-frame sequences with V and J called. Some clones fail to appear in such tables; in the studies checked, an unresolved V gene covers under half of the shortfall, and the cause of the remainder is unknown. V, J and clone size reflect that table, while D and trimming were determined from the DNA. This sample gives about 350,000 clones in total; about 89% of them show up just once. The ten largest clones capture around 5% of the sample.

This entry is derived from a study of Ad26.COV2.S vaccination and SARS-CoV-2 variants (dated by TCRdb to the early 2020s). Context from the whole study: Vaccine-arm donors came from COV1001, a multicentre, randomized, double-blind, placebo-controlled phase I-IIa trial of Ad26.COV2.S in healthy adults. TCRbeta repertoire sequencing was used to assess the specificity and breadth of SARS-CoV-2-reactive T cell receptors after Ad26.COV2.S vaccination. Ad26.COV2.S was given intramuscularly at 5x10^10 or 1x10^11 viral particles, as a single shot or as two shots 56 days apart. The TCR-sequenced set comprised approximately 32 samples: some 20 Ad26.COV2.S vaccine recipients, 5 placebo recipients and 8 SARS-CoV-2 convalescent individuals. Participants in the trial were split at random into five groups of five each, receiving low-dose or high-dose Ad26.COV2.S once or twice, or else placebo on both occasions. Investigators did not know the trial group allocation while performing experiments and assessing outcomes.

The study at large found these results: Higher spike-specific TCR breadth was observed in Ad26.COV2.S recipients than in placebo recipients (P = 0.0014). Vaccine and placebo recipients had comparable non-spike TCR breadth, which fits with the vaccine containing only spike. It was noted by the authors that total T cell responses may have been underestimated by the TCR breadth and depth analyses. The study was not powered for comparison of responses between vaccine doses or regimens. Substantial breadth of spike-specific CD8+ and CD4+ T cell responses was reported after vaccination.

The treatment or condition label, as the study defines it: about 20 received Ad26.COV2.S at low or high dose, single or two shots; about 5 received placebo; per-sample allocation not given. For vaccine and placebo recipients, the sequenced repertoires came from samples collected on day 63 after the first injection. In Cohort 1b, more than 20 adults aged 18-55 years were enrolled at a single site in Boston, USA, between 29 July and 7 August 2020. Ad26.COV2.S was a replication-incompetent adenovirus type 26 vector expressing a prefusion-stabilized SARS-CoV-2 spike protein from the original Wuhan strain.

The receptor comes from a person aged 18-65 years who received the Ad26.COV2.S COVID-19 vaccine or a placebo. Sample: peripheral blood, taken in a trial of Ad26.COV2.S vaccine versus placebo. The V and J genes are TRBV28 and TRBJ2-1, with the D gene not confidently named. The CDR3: CASSLVSSMGYNEQFF. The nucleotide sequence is TGTGCCAGCAGTTTAGTTTCTTCCATGGGGTACAATGAGCAGTTCTTC. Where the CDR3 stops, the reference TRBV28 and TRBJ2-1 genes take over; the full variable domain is DVKVTQSSRYLVKRTGEKVFLECVQDMDHENMFWYRQDPGLGLRLIYFSYDVKMKEKGDIPEGYSVSREKKERFSLILESASTNQTSMYLCASSLVSSMGYNEQFFGPGTRLTVL.